This T cell receptor beta chain derives from a study of radiotherapy plus CTLA-4 blockade in lung cancer. Study-level information: Across the patients, objective responses occurred in about 19%, and disease control in 31%.

Ipilimumab CTLA-4 blockade and focal radiation were given to patients with chemo-refractory metastatic non-small-cell lung cancer. Study results and caveats: TCR clones originating in tumors grew in number in blood after radiotherapy plus ipilimumab.

Comment on this clone: Antigen: not known.

Using immunoSEQ multiplex PCR, the repertoire was profiled, and TCRdb retains in-frame clones only, with some absent. The sample yields about 110,000 clones, over 65% seen once. This CDR3 spans 14 amino acids. V was pared by 4 bases and J by 5 bases, with 4 bases of the junction left unmatched. The germline CDR1 and CDR2 sequences are MNHNY and SVGAGI (reference sequence). The gene calls are TRBV6-6 and TRBJ1-4, with 7 bases lining up with TRBD1. The source is a human donor with non-small cell lung cancer that progressed on radiotherapy plus ipilimumab. Some clones in this sample may be carry-over from other donors' samples. This sample comprised peripheral blood, obtained from a patient treated with radiotherapy plus ipilimumab. The CDR3 spells CASSLTGLNEKLFF. The CDR3 nucleotides read TGTGCCAGCAGTTTGACAGGGTTGAATGAAAAACTGTTTTTT.